The clone carrying this TCR beta chain was found a few times. The record originates from a study of human T cells and chemical hapten exposure. Time point reported: pre-sensitization, week 0. The sample's treatment: therapeutic diphenylcyclopropenone sensitization with weekly scalp DPC. Trimming stripped 0 bases from V and 2 bases from J, with 8 bases between. This CDR3 has 15 amino acids. TCRdb analysed the RACE reads with MiXCR anew, one entry per CDR3 protein. The sample has under 300,000 distinct CDR3 sequences, just under 8% seen once. This rearrangement joins TRBV12-3 or TRBV12-4 to TRBJ1-3; D call uncertain. The sample here was whole blood, taken in connection with sensitization to the hapten diphenylcyclopropenone (DPC). The clonotype comes from a man aged 18 to 35 with alopecia areata. Some clones in this sample may be carry-over from other donors' samples. The CDR3 protein is CASSLAQGPGNTIYF. CDR3 nucleotide sequence: TGTGCCAGCAGTTTAGCGCAAGGGCCTGGAAACACCATATATTTT.